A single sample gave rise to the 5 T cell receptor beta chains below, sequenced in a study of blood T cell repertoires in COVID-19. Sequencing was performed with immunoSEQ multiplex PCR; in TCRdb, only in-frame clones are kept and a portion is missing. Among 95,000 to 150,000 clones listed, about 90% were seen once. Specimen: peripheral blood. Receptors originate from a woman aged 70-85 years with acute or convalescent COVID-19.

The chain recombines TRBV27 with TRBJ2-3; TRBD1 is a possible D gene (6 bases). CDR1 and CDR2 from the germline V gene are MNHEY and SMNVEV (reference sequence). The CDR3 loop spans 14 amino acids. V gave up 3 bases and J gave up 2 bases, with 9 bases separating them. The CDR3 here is CASSFQGFTDTQYF. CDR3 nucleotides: TGTGCCAGCAGTTTTCAGGGGTTCACAGATACGCAGTATTTT.

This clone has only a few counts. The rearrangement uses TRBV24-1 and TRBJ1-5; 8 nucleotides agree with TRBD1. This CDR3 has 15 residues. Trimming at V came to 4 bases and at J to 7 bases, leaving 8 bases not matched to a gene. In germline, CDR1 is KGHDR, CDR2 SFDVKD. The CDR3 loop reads CATSDPGQGSQPQHF. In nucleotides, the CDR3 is TGTGCCACCAGTGACCCCGGACAGGGAAGCCAGCCCCAGCATTTT.

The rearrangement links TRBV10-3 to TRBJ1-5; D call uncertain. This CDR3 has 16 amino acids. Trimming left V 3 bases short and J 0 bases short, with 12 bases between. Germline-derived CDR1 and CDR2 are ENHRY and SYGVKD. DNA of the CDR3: TGTGCCATCAGTGACCGGGATGTTGATAGCAATCAGCCCCAGCATTTT. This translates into CAISDRDVDSNQPQHF.

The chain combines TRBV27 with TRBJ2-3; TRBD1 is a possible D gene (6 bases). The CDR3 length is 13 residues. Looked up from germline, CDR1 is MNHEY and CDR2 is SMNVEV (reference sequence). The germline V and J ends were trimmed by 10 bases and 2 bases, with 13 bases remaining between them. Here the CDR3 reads CATSQGNTDTQYF. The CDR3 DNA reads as TGTGCCACTTCACAGGGAAACACAGATACGCAGTATTTT.

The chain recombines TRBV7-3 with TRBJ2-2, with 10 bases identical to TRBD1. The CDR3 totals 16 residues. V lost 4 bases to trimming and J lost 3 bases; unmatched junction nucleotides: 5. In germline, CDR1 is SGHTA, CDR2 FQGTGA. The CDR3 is CASSSRQGADTGELFF. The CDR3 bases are TGTGCCAGCAGCTCCAGACAGGGGGCGGACACCGGGGAGCTGTTTTTT.